The rows below give T cell receptor beta chains drawn from one sample of a study of glioma-infiltrating T cells. TCRdb passed the multiplex PCR reads through MiXCR, listing each CDR3 protein once. This repertoire shows under 200,000 distinct CDR3 sequences, roughly 45% found once; its top ten account for around 5.2%. Sequences were obtained from glioma tissue, nonneoplastic brain tissue, or PBMCs (not recorded which). The receptor source for this set is a human donor with low-grade glioma or glioblastoma, undergoing nonglioma brain surgery, or in good health (not recorded which). Each CDR3 is given with its conserved first and last residue. The D gene is left open where the match is weak. Part of the rows lack a size; the others show once, few, many or a class for expanded clones.

V: TRBV29-1
D: .
size: .
J: TRBJ2-1
DNA: TGCAGCTCCGAAGGGGCAGGGGGGATCAATGAGCAGTTCTTC
CDR3: CSSEGAGGINEQFF

V: TRBV15
D: .
size: many
J: TRBJ1-2
DNA: TGTGCCACCAGCAGAGCGCGGACAGCTAACTATGGCTACACCTTC
CDR3: CATSRARTANYGYTF

V: TRBV15
D: .
size: .
J: TRBJ2-1
DNA: TGTGCCACCAGATGGGTGACCGGTGACAATGAGCAGTTCTTC
CDR3: CATRWVTGDNEQFF

V: TRBV10-3
D: .
size: many
J: TRBJ1-1
DNA: TGTGCCATCAGTGAGTCTCAGAACACTGAAGCTTTCTTT
CDR3: CAISESQNTEAFF

V: TRBV12-3/TRBV12-4
D: .
size: .
J: TRBJ2-1
DNA: TGTGCCAGCAGTCAAGACAGTCACAATGAGCAGTTCTTC
CDR3: CASSQDSHNEQFF

V: TRBV5-1
D: TRBD1
size: many
J: TRBJ1-5
DNA: TGCGCCAGCAGCTTGGCCGGGACAGCCATGGAGCCCCAGCATTTT
CDR3: CASSLAGTAMEPQHF

V: TRBV25-1
D: .
size: many
J: TRBJ1-1
DNA: TGTGCCAGCGAGTGGACGGCAGGAACTGAAGCTTTCTTT
CDR3: CASEWTAGTEAFF

V: TRBV20-1
D: TRBD2
size: few
J: TRBJ2-7
DNA: TGCAGTGCTAGAGTCCCCGCTCGTAGCGGGAGTTCTGGGGAGCAGTACTTC
CDR3: CSARVPARSGSSGEQYF

V: TRBV20-1
D: TRBD2
size: many
J: TRBJ2-5
DNA: TGCAGTGCGACCTCCCCGGGACTACATTCGGAGACCCAGTACTTC
CDR3: CSATSPGLHSETQYF

V: TRBV12-3/TRBV12-4
D: TRBD1
size: .
J: TRBJ2-7
DNA: TGTGCCAGCAGTTTGATGGGACAGGCGCACGAGAAGTACTTC
CDR3: CASSLMGQAHEKYF

V: TRBV20-1
D: TRBD2
size: many
J: TRBJ2-1
DNA: TGCAGTGCTGGGGTAGCGGGGATGTACAATGAGCAGTTCTTC
CDR3: CSAGVAGMYNEQFF

V: TRBV20-1
D: TRBD1
size: .
J: TRBJ1-2
DNA: TGCAGTGCGAGACAGGGGACGGGAGGCTACAACTTC
CDR3: CSARQGTGGYNF

V: TRBV7-9
D: .
size: once
J: TRBJ2-3
DNA: TGTGCCAGCAGCTTAGCAGCGCGCAGAGATACGCAGTATTTT
CDR3: CASSLAARRDTQYF